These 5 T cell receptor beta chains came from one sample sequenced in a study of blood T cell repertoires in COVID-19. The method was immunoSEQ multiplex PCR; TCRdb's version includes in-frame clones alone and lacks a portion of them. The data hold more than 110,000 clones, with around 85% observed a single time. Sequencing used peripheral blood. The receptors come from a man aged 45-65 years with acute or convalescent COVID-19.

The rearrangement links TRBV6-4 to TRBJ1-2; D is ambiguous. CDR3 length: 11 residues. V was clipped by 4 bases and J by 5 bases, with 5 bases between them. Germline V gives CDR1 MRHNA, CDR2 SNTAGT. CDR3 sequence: CASSGGYGYTF. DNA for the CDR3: TGTGCCAGCAGTGGAGGATATGGCTACACCTTC.

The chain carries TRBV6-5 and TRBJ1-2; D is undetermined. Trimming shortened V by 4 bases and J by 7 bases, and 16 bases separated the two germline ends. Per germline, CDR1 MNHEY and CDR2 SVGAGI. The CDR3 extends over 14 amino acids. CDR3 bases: TGTGCCAGCAGTTCAATCAGGCCCATGGGTGGCTACACCTTC. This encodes CASSSIRPMGGYTF.

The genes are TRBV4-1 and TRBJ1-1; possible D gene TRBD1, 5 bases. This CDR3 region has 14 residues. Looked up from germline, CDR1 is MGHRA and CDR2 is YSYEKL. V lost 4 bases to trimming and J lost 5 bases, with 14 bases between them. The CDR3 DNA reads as TGCGCCAGCAGCCCTGGACACAGCTATACTGAAGCTTTCTTT. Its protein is CASSPGHSYTEAFF.

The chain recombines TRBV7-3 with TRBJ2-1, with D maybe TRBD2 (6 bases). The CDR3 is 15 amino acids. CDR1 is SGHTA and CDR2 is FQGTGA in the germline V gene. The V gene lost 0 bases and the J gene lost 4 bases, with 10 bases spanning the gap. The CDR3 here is CASSLTRDSYNEQFF. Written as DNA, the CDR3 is TGTGCCAGCAGCTTAACGAGGGACTCATACAATGAGCAGTTCTTC.

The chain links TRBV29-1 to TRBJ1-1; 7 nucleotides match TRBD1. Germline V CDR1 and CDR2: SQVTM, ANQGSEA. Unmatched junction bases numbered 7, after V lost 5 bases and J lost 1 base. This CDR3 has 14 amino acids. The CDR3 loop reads CSVIRTGSNTEAFF. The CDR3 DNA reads TGCAGCGTTATAAGGACAGGATCGAACACTGAAGCTTTCTTT. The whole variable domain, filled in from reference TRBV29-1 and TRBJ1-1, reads SAVISQKPSRDICQRGTSLTIQCQVDSQVTMMFWYRQQPGQSLTLIATANQGSEATYESGFVIDKFPISRPNLTFSTLTVSNMSPEDSSIYLCSVIRTGSNTEAFFGQGTRLTVV.